These T cell receptor beta chains were read from a single sample in a study of human T cells and chemical hapten exposure. TCRdb independently ran MiXCR on the RACE reads; one entry per CDR3 protein. Found here are about 110,000 distinct CDR3 sequences, around 12% of them singletons; the top ten hold about 1.6%. The sequenced sample was whole blood, obtained in connection with sensitization to the hapten diphenylcyclopropenone (DPC). The receptor set was obtained from a woman in her forties or fifties with alopecia areata. Some clones in this sample may be carry-over from other donors' samples. The CDR3 runs from the conserved cysteine through the conserved F or W. The order of the fields is D gene, clone size, J gene, V gene, CDR3 protein, CDR3 DNA. The D gene is left open where the match is weak. Not all rows give a size; the values are once, few, many and, for expanded clones, a class.

d_gene: TRBD2
abundance: -
j_gene: TRBJ2-1
v_gene: TRBV10-3
CDR3aa: CAIRVSGRSDNEQFF
CDR3nt: TGTGCCATCAGGGTTAGCGGGAGGTCGGACAATGAGCAGTTCTTC

d_gene: -
abundance: -
j_gene: TRBJ1-1
v_gene: TRBV7-9
CDR3aa: CASSLEAPNTEAFF
CDR3nt: TGTGCCAGCAGCTTAGAGGCACCGAACACTGAAGCTTTCTTT

d_gene: TRBD1
abundance: -
j_gene: TRBJ1-4
v_gene: TRBV7-9
CDR3aa: CASSQGQGEKLFF
CDR3nt: TGTGCCAGCTCCCAAGGACAGGGGGAAAAACTGTTTTTT

d_gene: TRBD1
abundance: -
j_gene: TRBJ1-2
v_gene: TRBV11-2
CDR3aa: CASSLVDREAGYTF
CDR3nt: TGTGCCAGCAGCCTCGTCGACAGGGAAGCTGGCTACACCTTC

d_gene: -
abundance: once
j_gene: TRBJ1-5
v_gene: TRBV5-5
CDR3aa: CASSPLSGQPQHF
CDR3nt: TGTGCCAGCAGCCCCCTGTCCGGCCAGCCCCAGCATTTT

d_gene: TRBD2
abundance: few
j_gene: TRBJ2-3
v_gene: TRBV4-3
CDR3aa: CASSPLAGASTDTQYF
CDR3nt: TGCGCCAGCAGCCCCTTAGCGGGGGCTAGCACAGATACGCAGTATTTT

d_gene: TRBD1
abundance: -
j_gene: TRBJ1-3
v_gene: TRBV7-2
CDR3aa: CASSLAATGSTTGANTIYF
CDR3nt: TGTGCCAGCAGCTTAGCCGCGACAGGGTCTACGACCGGAGCAAACACCATATATTTT

d_gene: TRBD1
abundance: once
j_gene: TRBJ2-7
v_gene: TRBV20-1
CDR3aa: CSAGQANSYEQYF
CDR3nt: TGCAGTGCCGGACAGGCGAACTCCTACGAGCAGTACTTC

d_gene: TRBD1
abundance: many
j_gene: TRBJ1-2
v_gene: TRBV6-2/TRBV6-3
CDR3aa: CASSYAGTAYGYTF
CDR3nt: TGTGCCAGCAGTTACGCCGGGACAGCCTATGGCTACACCTTC

d_gene: -
abundance: few
j_gene: TRBJ1-1
v_gene: TRBV12-3/TRBV12-4
CDR3aa: CASSPGPRGEAFF
CDR3nt: TGTGCCAGCAGTCCGGGACCAAGGGGTGAAGCTTTCTTT

d_gene: -
abundance: -
j_gene: TRBJ1-1
v_gene: TRBV29-1
CDR3aa: CSVNQQENTEAFF
CDR3nt: TGCAGCGTCAACCAACAGGAGAACACTGAAGCTTTCTTT

d_gene: TRBD1
abundance: many
j_gene: TRBJ1-5
v_gene: TRBV5-1
CDR3aa: CASSLGTADQPQHF
CDR3nt: TGCGCCAGCAGCTTAGGGACAGCGGATCAGCCCCAGCATTTT

d_gene: -
abundance: many
j_gene: TRBJ1-2
v_gene: TRBV28
CDR3aa: CASSLRFGGYTF
CDR3nt: TGTGCCAGCAGTCTCCGGTTTGGTGGCTACACCTTC

d_gene: -
abundance: few
j_gene: TRBJ2-3
v_gene: TRBV10-1
CDR3aa: CASSEQGLDTQYF
CDR3nt: TGCGCCAGCAGTGAACAAGGGTTAGATACGCAGTATTTT

d_gene: -
abundance: -
j_gene: TRBJ1-1
v_gene: TRBV6-6
CDR3aa: CASSYGQGSEAFF
CDR3nt: TGTGCCAGCAGTTACGGGCAGGGCTCTGAAGCTTTCTTT

d_gene: -
abundance: few
j_gene: TRBJ1-5
v_gene: TRBV28
CDR3aa: CASTSPAPYQPQHF
CDR3nt: TGTGCCAGCACCAGCCCGGCGCCCTATCAGCCCCAGCATTTT

d_gene: -
abundance: many
j_gene: TRBJ2-5
v_gene: TRBV28
CDR3aa: CASSPPTRTETQYF
CDR3nt: TGTGCCAGCAGCCCCCCGACTAGAACGGAGACCCAGTACTTC

d_gene: -
abundance: -
j_gene: TRBJ1-4
v_gene: TRBV11-2
CDR3aa: CASSLVSSSYEKLFF
CDR3nt: TGTGCCAGCAGCTTAGTTTCCAGCTCTTATGAAAAACTGTTTTTT

d_gene: -
abundance: few
j_gene: TRBJ2-5
v_gene: TRBV7-2
CDR3aa: CASSLLRERARETQYF
CDR3nt: TGTGCCAGCAGCTTACTTCGTGAGAGGGCTCGAGAGACCCAGTACTTC

d_gene: -
abundance: -
j_gene: TRBJ2-7
v_gene: TRBV11-1
CDR3aa: CASSLGSSPYYEQYF
CDR3nt: TGTGCCAGCAGCCTGGGGAGCAGCCCCTACTACGAGCAGTACTTC

d_gene: -
abundance: few
j_gene: TRBJ2-2
v_gene: TRBV19
CDR3aa: CASNKQGGTGELFF
CDR3nt: TGTGCCAGTAATAAACAGGGAGGGACCGGGGAGCTGTTTTTT

d_gene: TRBD1
abundance: -
j_gene: TRBJ2-3
v_gene: TRBV7-8
CDR3aa: CASSQWTGEMTDTQYF
CDR3nt: TGTGCCAGCAGCCAGTGGACAGGGGAGATGACAGATACGCAGTATTTT

d_gene: TRBD1
abundance: few
j_gene: TRBJ2-7
v_gene: TRBV28
CDR3aa: CASTRTGIAYEQYF
CDR3nt: TGTGCCAGTACCCGGACAGGTATAGCCTACGAGCAGTACTTC

d_gene: TRBD1
abundance: few
j_gene: TRBJ2-5
v_gene: TRBV24-1
CDR3aa: CATSEWGQGTEETQYF
CDR3nt: TGTGCCACCAGTGAATGGGGACAGGGGACGGAGGAGACCCAGTACTTC

d_gene: -
abundance: few
j_gene: TRBJ2-1
v_gene: TRBV6-5
CDR3aa: CASSYGIRANSYNEQFF
CDR3nt: TGTGCCAGCAGTTATGGAATCCGGGCCAACTCCTACAATGAGCAGTTCTTC

d_gene: TRBD2
abundance: few
j_gene: TRBJ2-7
v_gene: TRBV6-2/TRBV6-3
CDR3aa: CASSRPSGGLTYEQYF
CDR3nt: TGTGCCAGCAGCCGACCTAGCGGGGGGCTTACCTACGAGCAGTACTTC

d_gene: TRBD1
abundance: few
j_gene: TRBJ1-1
v_gene: TRBV18
CDR3aa: CASSPTGQLNTEAFF
CDR3nt: TGTGCCAGCTCACCTACGGGACAGTTGAACACTGAAGCTTTCTTT

d_gene: -
abundance: -
j_gene: TRBJ1-2
v_gene: TRBV5-1
CDR3aa: CASSLLAGTNYGYTF
CDR3nt: TGCGCCAGCAGCCTCCTTGCTGGGACTAACTATGGCTACACCTTC

d_gene: TRBD2
abundance: -
j_gene: TRBJ2-7
v_gene: TRBV6-6
CDR3aa: CASSPGGRGDEQYF
CDR3nt: TGTGCCAGCAGCCCGGGGGGGCGGGGAGACGAGCAGTACTTC

d_gene: -
abundance: -
j_gene: TRBJ2-1
v_gene: TRBV29-1
CDR3aa: CSVQGDEQFF
CDR3nt: TGCAGCGTTCAAGGCGATGAGCAGTTCTTC

d_gene: -
abundance: few
j_gene: TRBJ1-5
v_gene: TRBV28
CDR3aa: CASSLGQYQPQHF
CDR3nt: TGTGCCAGCAGCCTCGGACAGTATCAGCCCCAGCATTTT

d_gene: TRBD2
abundance: many
j_gene: TRBJ2-7
v_gene: TRBV12-3/TRBV12-4
CDR3aa: CASSTGLAGNEQYF
CDR3nt: TGTGCCAGCAGCACGGGACTAGCGGGCAACGAGCAGTACTTC

d_gene: TRBD2
abundance: -
j_gene: TRBJ2-1
v_gene: TRBV19
CDR3aa: CASSIGTSGYNEQFF
CDR3nt: TGTGCCAGTAGTATAGGGACTAGCGGGTACAATGAGCAGTTCTTC

d_gene: -
abundance: few
j_gene: TRBJ2-1
v_gene: TRBV4-2
CDR3aa: CASSRRVTETKTYNEQFF
CDR3nt: TGTGCCAGCAGCCGAAGGGTTACTGAGACCAAGACCTACAATGAGCAGTTCTTC

d_gene: -
abundance: -
j_gene: TRBJ2-1
v_gene: TRBV15
CDR3aa: CATSRDRAYNEQFF
CDR3nt: TGTGCCACCAGCAGAGATAGAGCATACAATGAGCAGTTCTTC

d_gene: -
abundance: -
j_gene: TRBJ1-3
v_gene: TRBV18
CDR3aa: CASSREPTGHGNTIYF
CDR3nt: TGTGCCAGCTCGCGTGAACCTACAGGGCATGGAAACACCATATATTTT

d_gene: -
abundance: once
j_gene: TRBJ1-1
v_gene: TRBV7-6
CDR3aa: CASSSSMNTEAFF
CDR3nt: TGTGCCAGCAGCTCGTCTATGAACACTGAAGCTTTCTTT

d_gene: -
abundance: few
j_gene: TRBJ1-6
v_gene: TRBV28
CDR3aa: CASSWRNSPLHF
CDR3nt: TGTGCCAGCAGTTGGAGAAATTCACCCCTCCACTTT

d_gene: TRBD2
abundance: many
j_gene: TRBJ2-3
v_gene: TRBV9
CDR3aa: CASKEVPLAGLDTQYF
CDR3nt: TGTGCCAGCAAGGAAGTCCCACTAGCGGGGTTGGATACGCAGTATTTT

d_gene: -
abundance: many
j_gene: TRBJ2-3
v_gene: TRBV7-6
CDR3aa: CASSLGATDTQYF
CDR3nt: TGTGCCAGCAGCTTAGGGGCCACAGATACGCAGTATTTT

d_gene: TRBD2
abundance: -
j_gene: TRBJ2-3
v_gene: TRBV27
CDR3aa: CASSFLTSGRTDTQYF
CDR3nt: TGTGCCAGCAGTTTCCTGACTAGCGGGAGAACAGATACGCAGTATTTT

d_gene: TRBD1
abundance: -
j_gene: TRBJ1-2
v_gene: TRBV29-1
CDR3aa: CSVDRDRGRNGYTF
CDR3nt: TGCAGCGTTGACCGGGACAGGGGCAGAAATGGCTACACCTTC

d_gene: -
abundance: many
j_gene: TRBJ1-3
v_gene: TRBV4-2
CDR3aa: CASSQEYVGNTIYF
CDR3nt: TGTGCCAGCAGCCAAGAATACGTCGGGAACACCATATATTTT